Listed here is a single T cell receptor beta chain. Its antigen is not identified. Uncontrolled infection, other autoimmune disease, pregnancy or lactation disqualified patients from enrolment. This sample was included in a study of T cells in Graves' hyperthyroidism and ophthalmopathy. Whole-study results and caveats: In validation, the model predicted ophthalmopathy. These predictions came a median about 6.5 months before onset. In the analysis, a 13 V-J model separated ophthalmopathy from stable hyperthyroidism. Blood also carried most thyroid clonotypes expanded above 0.001.

Germline loops: CDR1 SGDLS, CDR2 YYNGEE. V lost 2 bases and J lost 8, with 8 bases in between. CDR3 length: 12 residues. The CDR3 regions of TCR beta were amplified from RNA transcripts. The primer set for the first-round RT-PCR of the TCR CDR3 was HTBI. TCRdb re-called the multiplex PCR reads with MiXCR, one entry per CDR3 protein. This table has about 570,000 distinct CDR3 sequences, approximately 44% appearing once. This TCR derives from an adult woman with Graves' disease, either hyperthyroidism or ophthalmopathy (not recorded which). Sequenced material: peripheral blood or thyroid tissue (not recorded which). The genes are TRBV9 and TRBJ2-1; possibly TRBD2 for D (5 bases). The DNA for the CDR3 is TGTGCCAGCAGCGTTCTGGGAGATGAGCAGTTCTTC. It translates to CASSVLGDEQFF.